This TCR beta chain was sequenced during a study of Ad26.COV2.S vaccination and SARS-CoV-2 variants. Study in general: Intramuscular Ad26.COV2.S doses were given once or twice, 56 days apart. General study findings and limits: Measures of TCR breadth and depth may have fallen short of total T cell responses.

The repertoire was sequenced with immunoSEQ multiplex PCR; TCRdb's copy has only in-frame clones and lacks some. The data hold approximately 250,000 clones, with around nine tenths observed a single time. Treatment specified: around 19 received Ad26.COV2.S at low or high dose, single or two shots; roughly five received placebo; per-sample allocation not given. At day 63 after the first vaccine or placebo injection, samples were drawn. Cohort 1b enrolled adults aged 18-55 years in Boston. About this clone itself: Its antigen is not known.

CDR1 and CDR2 from the germline V gene are SGHAT and FQDESV (reference sequence). The germline V and J ends were trimmed by 4 bases and 4 bases, with 19 bases remaining between them. The CDR3 contains 16 residues. The V call is TRBV11-1, the J call TRBJ1-1; D gene ambiguous. The source material was peripheral blood, sampled in a trial of Ad26.COV2.S vaccine versus placebo. This receptor was taken from a person aged 18-60 years who received the Ad26.COV2.S COVID-19 vaccine or a placebo. CDR3: CASSSRYTGKTTEAFF. The CDR3 DNA follows: TGTGCCAGCAGCTCGAGATACACCGGGAAAACCACTGAAGCTTTCTTT.